The present TCR beta chain was sequenced within a study of blood T cell repertoires in COVID-19. Study-wide background: PBMCs, B-cell-depleted T cells, or T cells were the source of the cDNA or gDNA that made up the material.

The CDR3 has 16 residues. V was clipped by 6 bases and J by 3 bases, with 15 bases between them. The V gene's germline CDR1 is LNHDA and CDR2 SQIVND (reference sequence). Data came from immunoSEQ multiplex PCR; TCRdb stores just in-frame clones and leaves some out. The table records about 240,000 clones, about four fifths of them present only once. The sequenced sample was peripheral blood. The genes are TRBV19 and TRBJ1-6; TRBD1 might be the D (6 bases). This clonotype was sampled from a woman of 80 years or more with acute or convalescent COVID-19. Here the CDR3 reads CASSAGTRNYNSPLHF. The CDR3 DNA follows: TGTGCCAGTAGCGCCGGGACACGCAACTATAATTCACCCCTCCACTTT.